This T cell receptor (beta chain) was identified during a study of cytomegalovirus exposure and HLA in healthy donors. The CDR3 is made up of 11 amino acids. Germline V gene lookup returns CDR1 LGHNA and CDR2 YSLEER. Trimming left V 5 bases short and J 10 bases short, with 8 bases between. Regarding this clone: The antigen remains undetermined.

Study observations and caveats: First-cohort TCR clusters were later found to tend to co-occur in the 90 to 150 validation repertoires.

The data were produced by immunoSEQ multiplex PCR, yet TCRdb's version contains in-frame clones alone and is incomplete. This sample yields tens of thousands of clones, of which approximately 93% are seen a single time; 1% to 1.4% belongs to the top ten. The specimen sequenced was PBMCs. The chain links TRBV4-3 to TRBJ1-4; D remains unclear. The clonotype originates from a young woman in good health and CMV-seropositive. CDR3 bases: TGCGCCAGCAGCGATAGAGGAAAACTGTTTTTT. It is translated as CASSDRGKLFF.